This T cell receptor beta chain came from a study of regulatory T cells in long-lasting Graves disease. Regarding the study as a whole: Persistent Graves' patients possessed reduced TCR diversity relative to recently diagnosed ones.

This clonotype was counted only a few times. Antigen unknown. Combining iRepertoire HTBI primers with Arm-PCR of CDR3 regions, the authors built TCR beta libraries. Each CDR3 protein is one row after TCRdb ran MiXCR on the multiplex PCR reads. The table records some 330,000 distinct CDR3 sequences, 20% to 25% of them present only once. Trimming removed 5 bases from V and 12 bases from J, with 17 bases in between. CDR1 is DFQATT and CDR2 is SNEGSKA in the germline V gene (reference sequence). CDR3 length equals 13 residues. Time point here: persistent/refractory GD, antithyroid drugs over 5 years with positive TRAb. PBMC-derived RNA was used for the TCR library.

The gene calls are TRBV20-1 and TRBJ1-6; D is perhaps TRBD1 (5 bases). This TCR was sampled from a middle-aged woman with Graves disease. Material: peripheral blood mononuclear cells (PBMCs), obtained when the disease was refractory, from a patient treated with antithyroid drugs. The CDR3 DNA reads as TGCAGTGCTGGGACGGGATATTCGCGACCCCTCCACTTT. Its protein is CSAGTGYSRPLHF.